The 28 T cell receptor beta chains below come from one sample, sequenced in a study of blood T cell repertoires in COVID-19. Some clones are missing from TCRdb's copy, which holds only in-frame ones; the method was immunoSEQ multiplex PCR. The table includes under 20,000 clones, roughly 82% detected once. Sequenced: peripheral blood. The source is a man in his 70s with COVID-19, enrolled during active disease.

The CDR3 region has the DNA TGCAGTGCTCCCCAGAACACTGAAGCTTTCTTT. It specifies CSAPQNTEAFF. The chain is built from TRBV20-1 and TRBJ1-1; D is ambiguous. The CDR3 length is 11 residues. Germline assignment: CDR1 DFQATT and CDR2 SNEGSKA (reference sequence). The V end was cut by 5 bases, the J end by 1 base, with 5 bases between.

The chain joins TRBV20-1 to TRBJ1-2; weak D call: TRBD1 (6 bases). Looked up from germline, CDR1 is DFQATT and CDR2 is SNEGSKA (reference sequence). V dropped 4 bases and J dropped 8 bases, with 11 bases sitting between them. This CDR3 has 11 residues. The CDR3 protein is CSAITGYGYTF. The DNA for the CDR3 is TGCAGTGCTATTACAGGGTACGGCTACACCTTC.

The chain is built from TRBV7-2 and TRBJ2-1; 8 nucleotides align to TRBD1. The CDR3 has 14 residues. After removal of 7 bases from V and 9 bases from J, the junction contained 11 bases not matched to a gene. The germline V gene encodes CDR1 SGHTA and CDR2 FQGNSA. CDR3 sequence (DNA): TGTGCCAGCACCTTCAGGGGGCTTACTATTGAGCAGTTCTTC. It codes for CASTFRGLTIEQFF.

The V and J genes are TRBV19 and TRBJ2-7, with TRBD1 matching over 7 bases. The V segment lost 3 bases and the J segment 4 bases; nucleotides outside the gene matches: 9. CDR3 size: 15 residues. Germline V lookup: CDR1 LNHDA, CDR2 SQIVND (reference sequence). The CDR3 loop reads CASSMQGGRGYEQYF. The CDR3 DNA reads TGTGCCAGTAGTATGCAAGGGGGCCGAGGGTACGAGCAGTACTTC. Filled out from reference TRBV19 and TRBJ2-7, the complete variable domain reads DGGITQSPKYLFRKEGQNVTLSCEQNLNHDAMYWYRQDPGQGLRLIYYSQIVNDFQKGDIAEGYSVSREKKESFPLTVTSAQKNPTAFYLCASSMQGGRGYEQYFGPGTRLTVT.

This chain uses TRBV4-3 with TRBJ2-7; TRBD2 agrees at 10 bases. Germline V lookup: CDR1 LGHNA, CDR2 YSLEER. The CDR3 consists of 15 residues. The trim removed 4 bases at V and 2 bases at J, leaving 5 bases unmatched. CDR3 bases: TGCGCCAGCAGCCTTGGACTAGCGGAAACCTACGAGCAGTACTTC. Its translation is CASSLGLAETYEQYF.

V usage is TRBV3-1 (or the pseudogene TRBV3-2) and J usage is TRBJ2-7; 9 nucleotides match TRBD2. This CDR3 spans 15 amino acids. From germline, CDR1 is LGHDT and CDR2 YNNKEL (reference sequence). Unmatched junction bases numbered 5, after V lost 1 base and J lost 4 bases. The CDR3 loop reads CASSQGPSGKYEQYF. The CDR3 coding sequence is TGTGCCAGCAGCCAAGGGCCTAGCGGGAAATACGAGCAGTACTTC.

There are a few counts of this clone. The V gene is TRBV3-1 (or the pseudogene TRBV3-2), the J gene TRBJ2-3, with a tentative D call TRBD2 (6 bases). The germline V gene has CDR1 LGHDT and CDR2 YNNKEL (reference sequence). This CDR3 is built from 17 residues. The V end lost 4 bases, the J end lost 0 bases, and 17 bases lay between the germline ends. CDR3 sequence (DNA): TGTGCCAGCAGCCGGAAGAGTTCCGGGGGAAGCACAGATACGCAGTATTTT. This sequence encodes CASSRKSSGGSTDTQYF.

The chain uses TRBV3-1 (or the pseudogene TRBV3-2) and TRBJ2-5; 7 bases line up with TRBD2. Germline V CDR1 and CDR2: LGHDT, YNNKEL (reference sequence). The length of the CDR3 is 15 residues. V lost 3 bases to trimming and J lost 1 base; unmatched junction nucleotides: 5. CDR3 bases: TGTGCCAGCAGCCATCCCGGACTAGTCCAAGAGACCCAGTACTTC. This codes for CASSHPGLVQETQYF.

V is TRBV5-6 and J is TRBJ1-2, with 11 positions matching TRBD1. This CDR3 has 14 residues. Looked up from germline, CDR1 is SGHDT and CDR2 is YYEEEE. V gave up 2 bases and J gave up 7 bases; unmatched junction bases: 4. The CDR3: CASSFGTGGTGYTF. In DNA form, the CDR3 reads TGTGCCAGCAGCTTCGGGACAGGGGGGACTGGCTACACCTTC. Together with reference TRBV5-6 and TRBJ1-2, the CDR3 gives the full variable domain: DAGVTQSPTHLIKTRGQQVTLRCSPKSGHDTVSWYQQALGQGPQFIFQYYEEEERQRGNFPDRFSGHQFPNYSSELNVNALLLGDSALYLCASSFGTGGTGYTFGSGTRLTVV.

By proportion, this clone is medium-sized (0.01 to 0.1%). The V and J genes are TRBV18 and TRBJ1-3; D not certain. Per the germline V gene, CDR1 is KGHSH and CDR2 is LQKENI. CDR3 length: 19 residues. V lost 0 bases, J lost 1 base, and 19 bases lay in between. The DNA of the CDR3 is TGTGCCAGCTCACCACCATCAACCGCGGGATTAGTATCTGGAAACACCATATATTTT. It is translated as CASSPPSTAGLVSGNTIYF.

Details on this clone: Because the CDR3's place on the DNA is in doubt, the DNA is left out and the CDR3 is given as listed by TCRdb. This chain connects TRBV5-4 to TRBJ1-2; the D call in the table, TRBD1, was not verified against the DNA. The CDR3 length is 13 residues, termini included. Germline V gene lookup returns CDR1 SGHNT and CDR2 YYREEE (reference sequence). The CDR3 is CASSFGQGAHYPF.

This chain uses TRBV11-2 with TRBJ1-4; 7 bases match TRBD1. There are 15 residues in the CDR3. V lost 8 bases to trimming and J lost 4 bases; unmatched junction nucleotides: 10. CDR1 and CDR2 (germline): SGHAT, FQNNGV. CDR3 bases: TGTGCCAGCTCCAAAGGGGACAGCCATAATGAAAAACTGTTTTTT. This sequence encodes CASSKGDSHNEKLFF.

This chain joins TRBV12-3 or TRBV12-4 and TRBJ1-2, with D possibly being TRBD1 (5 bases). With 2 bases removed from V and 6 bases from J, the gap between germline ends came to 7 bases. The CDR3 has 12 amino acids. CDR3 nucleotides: TGTGCCAGCAGTTTACGACAGAATGGCTACACCTTC. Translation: CASSLRQNGYTF.

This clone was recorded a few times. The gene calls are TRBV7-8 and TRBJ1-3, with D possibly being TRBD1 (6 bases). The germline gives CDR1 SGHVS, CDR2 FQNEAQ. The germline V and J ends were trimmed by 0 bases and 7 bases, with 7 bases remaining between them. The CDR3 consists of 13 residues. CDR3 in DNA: TGTGCCAGCAGCTTAGCGAGGGGGAACACCATATATTTT. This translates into CASSLARGNTIYF.

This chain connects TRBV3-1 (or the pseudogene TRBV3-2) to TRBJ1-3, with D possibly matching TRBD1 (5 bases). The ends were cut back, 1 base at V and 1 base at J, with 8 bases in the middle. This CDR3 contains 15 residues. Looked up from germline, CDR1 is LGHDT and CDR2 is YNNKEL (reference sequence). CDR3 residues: CASSQVGGSGNTIYF. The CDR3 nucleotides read TGTGCCAGCAGCCAAGTCGGGGGTTCTGGAAACACCATATATTTT.

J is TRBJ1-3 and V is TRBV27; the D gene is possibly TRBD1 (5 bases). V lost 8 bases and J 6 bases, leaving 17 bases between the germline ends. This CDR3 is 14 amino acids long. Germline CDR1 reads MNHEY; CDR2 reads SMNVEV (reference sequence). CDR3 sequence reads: CASRALGGANTIYF. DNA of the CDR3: TGTGCCAGCCGAGCTTTGGGAGGGGCAAACACCATATATTTT.

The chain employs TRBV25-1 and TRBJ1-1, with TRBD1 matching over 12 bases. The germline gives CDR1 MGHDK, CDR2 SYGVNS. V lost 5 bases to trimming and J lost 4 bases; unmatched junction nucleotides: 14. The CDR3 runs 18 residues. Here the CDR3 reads CASSSLGQGAPGITEAFF. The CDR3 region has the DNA TGTGCCAGCAGTTCCTTGGGACAGGGGGCGCCTGGTATCACTGAAGCTTTCTTT.

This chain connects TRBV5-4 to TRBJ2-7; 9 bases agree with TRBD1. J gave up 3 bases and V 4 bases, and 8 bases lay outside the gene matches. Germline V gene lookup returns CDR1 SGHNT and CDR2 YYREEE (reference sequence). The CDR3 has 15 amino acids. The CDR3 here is CASSPGTGSDYEQYF. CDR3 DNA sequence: TGTGCCAGCAGCCCCGGGACAGGGTCTGACTACGAGCAGTACTTC.

The CDR3 coding sequence is TGCGCCAGCAGCGTTGCCCCGGACAGAAGTTCACCCCTCCACTTT. This codes for CASSVAPDRSSPLHF. The genes are TRBV5-1 and TRBJ1-6; D is possibly TRBD1 (6 bases). Germline CDR1 SGHRS, CDR2 YFSETQ. V lost 4 bases to trimming and J lost 9 bases, with 17 bases between them. CDR3 size: 15 residues. The entire variable domain, with the rest obtained from reference TRBV5-1 and TRBJ1-6, is as follows: KAGVTQTPRYLIKTRGQQVTLSCSPISGHRSVSWYQQTPGQGLQFLFEYFSETQRNKGNFPGRFSGRQFSNSRSEMNVSTLELGDSALYLCASSVAPDRSSPLHFGNGTRLTVT.

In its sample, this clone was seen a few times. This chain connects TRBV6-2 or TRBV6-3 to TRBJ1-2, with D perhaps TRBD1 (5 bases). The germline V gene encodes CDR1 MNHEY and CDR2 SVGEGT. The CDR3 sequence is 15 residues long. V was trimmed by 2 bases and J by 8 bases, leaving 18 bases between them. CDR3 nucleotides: TGTGCCAGCAGTTACCGGCAGGGTTATTTGGGCGGCTACACCTTC. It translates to CASSYRQGYLGGYTF.

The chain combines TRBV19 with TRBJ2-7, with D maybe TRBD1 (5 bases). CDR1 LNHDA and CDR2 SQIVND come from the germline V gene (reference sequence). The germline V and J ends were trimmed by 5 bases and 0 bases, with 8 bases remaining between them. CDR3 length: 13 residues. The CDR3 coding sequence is TGTGCCAGTAGTGTCAGGGCCTCCTACGAGCAGTACTTC. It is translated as CASSVRASYEQYF.

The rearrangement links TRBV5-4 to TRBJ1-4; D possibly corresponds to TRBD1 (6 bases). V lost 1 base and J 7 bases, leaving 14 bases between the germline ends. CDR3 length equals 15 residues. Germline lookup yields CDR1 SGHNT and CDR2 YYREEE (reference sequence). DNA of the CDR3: TGTGCCAGCAGCTTGACAGGGAACCGTGTTGAAAAACTGTTTTTT. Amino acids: CASSLTGNRVEKLFF.

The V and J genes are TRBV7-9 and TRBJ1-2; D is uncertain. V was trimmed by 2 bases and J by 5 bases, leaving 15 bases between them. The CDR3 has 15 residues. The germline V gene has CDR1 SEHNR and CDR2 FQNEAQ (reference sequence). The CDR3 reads CASSLMVEGAYGYTF. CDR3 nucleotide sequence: TGTGCCAGCAGCTTAATGGTTGAGGGCGCTTATGGCTACACCTTC.

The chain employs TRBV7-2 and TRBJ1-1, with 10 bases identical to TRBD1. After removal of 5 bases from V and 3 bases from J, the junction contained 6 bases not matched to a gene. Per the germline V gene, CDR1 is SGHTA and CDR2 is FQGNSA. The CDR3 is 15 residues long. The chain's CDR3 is CASSSPGQGDTEAFF. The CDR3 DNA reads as TGTGCCAGCAGCAGCCCCGGACAGGGGGACACTGAAGCTTTCTTT.

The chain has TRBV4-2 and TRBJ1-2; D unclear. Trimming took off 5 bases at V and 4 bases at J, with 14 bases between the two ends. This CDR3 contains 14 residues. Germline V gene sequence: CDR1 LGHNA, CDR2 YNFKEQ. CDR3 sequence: CASSLGGGPYGYTF. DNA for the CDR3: TGTGCCAGCAGCTTAGGTGGAGGACCCTATGGCTACACCTTC.

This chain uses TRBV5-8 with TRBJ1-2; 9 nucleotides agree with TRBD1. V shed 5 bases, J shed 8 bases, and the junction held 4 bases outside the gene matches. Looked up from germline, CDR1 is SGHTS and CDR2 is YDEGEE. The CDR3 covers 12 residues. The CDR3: CASRGQGGGYTF. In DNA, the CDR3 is TGTGCCAGCAGGGGACAGGGAGGCGGCTACACCTTC.

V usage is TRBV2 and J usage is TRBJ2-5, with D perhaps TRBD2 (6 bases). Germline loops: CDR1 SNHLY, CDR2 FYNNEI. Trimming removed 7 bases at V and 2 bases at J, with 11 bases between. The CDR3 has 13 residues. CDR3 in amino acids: CASIGTVQETQYF. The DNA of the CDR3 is TGTGCCAGCATAGGGACTGTACAAGAGACCCAGTACTTC.

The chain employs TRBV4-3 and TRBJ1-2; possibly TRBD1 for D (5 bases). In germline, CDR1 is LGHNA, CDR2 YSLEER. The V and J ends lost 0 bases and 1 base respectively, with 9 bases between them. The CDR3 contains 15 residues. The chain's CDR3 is CASSQDRGHNYGYTF. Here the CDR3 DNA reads TGCGCCAGCAGCCAAGATAGGGGCCATAACTATGGCTACACCTTC.